The 10 T cell receptor beta chains reported below all come from one sample, sequenced in a study of CD8+ T cells in alopecia areata. Sequencing used cDNA as its template, made by extracting RNA and reverse transcribing it. Using immunoSEQ multiplex PCR, the repertoire was profiled, and TCRdb retains in-frame clones only, with some absent. The sample lists 150,000 to 200,000 clones; just under 60% were seen once. This sample comprised CD4+ T cells sorted from blood, obtained at week 0. The source of these receptors is a human donor with alopecia areata.

V gene TRBV7-9 combines with J gene TRBJ1-1; TRBD1 might be the D (6 bases). The CDR3 contains 15 residues. The ends were cut back, 5 bases at V and 0 bases at J, with 13 bases in the middle. Germline V gives CDR1 SEHNR, CDR2 FQNEAQ (reference sequence). Here the CDR3 reads CASSPAGAVNTEAFF. CDR3 in DNA: TGTGCCAGCAGCCCCGCAGGGGCGGTGAACACTGAAGCTTTCTTT.

This clone has just a few counts. J is TRBJ1-2 and V is TRBV25-1, with 7 bases fitting TRBD1. V trimming: 6 bases; J trimming: 2 bases; junction bases outside the gene matches: 9. The CDR3 is made up of 15 amino acids. Germline CDR1 reads MGHDK; CDR2 reads SYGVNS. CDR3 in amino acids: CASSPPGQTNYGYTF. Written as DNA, the CDR3 is TGTGCCAGCAGCCCTCCGGGACAGACCAACTATGGCTACACCTTC.

The chain joins TRBV2 to TRBJ2-4, with D hard to call. The V end was cut by 2 bases, the J end by 2 bases, with 16 bases between. The CDR3 has 17 amino acids. The V gene's germline CDR1 is SNHLY and CDR2 FYNNEI. Written as DNA, the CDR3 is TGTGCCAGCAGTGAATATAAGCAGTTGGGGACCAAAAACATTCAGTACTTC. Its translation is CASSEYKQLGTKNIQYF.

This sequence joins TRBV4-2 and TRBJ2-5; 10 bases match TRBD2. Germline assignment: CDR1 LGHNA and CDR2 YNFKEQ. This CDR3 comprises 14 residues. Trimming at V came to 2 bases and at J to 6 bases, leaving 3 bases not matched to a gene. CDR3: CASSQKLAGKTQYF. The DNA for the CDR3 is TGTGCCAGCAGCCAAAAACTAGCGGGGAAGACCCAGTACTTC.

The rearrangement joins TRBV29-1 to TRBJ2-7; D may be TRBD2 (5 bases). The V gene's germline CDR1 is SQVTM and CDR2 ANQGSEA. There are 16 residues in the CDR3. The V gene lost 4 bases and the J gene lost 0 bases, with 19 bases spanning the gap. This CDR3 is CSVAIMGAPVSYEQYF. The CDR3 bases are TGCAGCGTTGCGATCATGGGAGCACCGGTCTCCTACGAGCAGTACTTC.

The chain joins TRBV6-5 to TRBJ2-3; no definite D call. The CDR3 covers 15 residues. V dropped 3 bases and J dropped 2 bases, with 12 bases sitting between them. Per germline, CDR1 MNHEY and CDR2 SVGAGI. CDR3 in amino acids: CASSYQFGNTDTQYF. DNA of the CDR3: TGTGCCAGCAGTTATCAGTTCGGTAACACAGATACGCAGTATTTT.

The gene calls are TRBV5-6 and TRBJ2-1; D is ambiguous. Germline CDR1 SGHDT, CDR2 YYEEEE. Deletions cut 2 bases from V and 6 bases from J, with 18 bases between. This CDR3 has 16 residues. CDR3 in amino acids: CASSFWGFNKSNEQFF. CDR3 bases: TGTGCCAGCAGCTTTTGGGGATTTAATAAAAGCAATGAGCAGTTCTTC.

The chain couples TRBV5-1 to TRBJ1-2; 8 bases align to TRBD1. Per the germline V gene, CDR1 is SGHRS and CDR2 is YFSETQ. The CDR3 runs 14 residues. The junction had 9 bases not matched to a gene; V was cut back by 4 bases and J by 7 bases. CDR3 residues: CASSQRTGISGYTF. CDR3 DNA sequence: TGCGCCAGCAGCCAACGGACAGGGATAAGTGGCTACACCTTC.

The chain combines TRBV2 with TRBJ2-3, with 9 nucleotides matching TRBD2. Germline lookup yields CDR1 SNHLY and CDR2 FYNNEI. The CDR3 spans 15 residues. V shed 4 bases and J 3 bases; nucleotides not matched to a gene: 5. The CDR3 region has the DNA TGTGCCAGCAGTGTACTAGCGGGTACAACAGATACGCAGTATTTT. Its translation is CASSVLAGTTDTQYF.

This clone was counted once. J is TRBJ1-1 and V is TRBV29-1; perhaps TRBD1 as D (6 bases). The CDR3 spans 13 residues. Deletions cut 6 bases from V and 2 bases from J, with 13 bases between. The germline V gene has CDR1 SQVTM and CDR2 ANQGSEA. As DNA, the CDR3 is TGCAGCGTGTCGACAGGTAGTAACACTGAAGCTTTCTTT. It codes for CSVSTGSNTEAFF.